This is a list of T cell receptor beta chains from one sample in a study of beta chain features in type 1 diabetes. Measured with immunoSEQ multiplex PCR; TCRdb has only the in-frame clones, and not every one. The table shows 90,000 to 110,000 clones, with 40% occurring only once. The sequenced sample consisted of stem cell memory CD4+ T cells from blood. The receptors stem from a woman aged 18-35 years in good health. Both conserved end residues are part of each CDR3. Each record gives: CDR3 length, J gene, D gene, V gene, clone size, CDR3 DNA, CDR3 protein. The D gene is left open where the match is weak. Clone size is not always given. Where it is, it says once, few, many or a class for expanded clones.

cdr3_length: 13; j_call: TRBJ1-2; d_call: .; v_call: TRBV28; clone_size: .; cdr3_nt: TGTGCCAGCAGCACGCAGGCGTTCTATGGCTACACCTTC; cdr3_aa: CASSTQAFYGYTF
cdr3_length: 14; j_call: TRBJ2-7; d_call: TRBD1; v_call: TRBV5-4; clone_size: few; cdr3_nt: TGTGCCAGCAGCTTGGAGACAGGGATCTACGAGCAGTACTTC; cdr3_aa: CASSLETGIYEQYF
cdr3_length: 16; j_call: TRBJ2-2; d_call: .; v_call: TRBV5-1; clone_size: .; cdr3_nt: TGCGCCAGCAGCTCGCGGGGCGGGATAGAGACCGGGGAGCTGTTTTTT; cdr3_aa: CASSSRGGIETGELFF
cdr3_length: 13; j_call: TRBJ2-1; d_call: .; v_call: TRBV6-6; clone_size: few; cdr3_nt: TGTGCCAGCAGTTACTCCCGCGGGGTACAGCAGTTCTTC; cdr3_aa: CASSYSRGVQQFF
cdr3_length: 15; j_call: TRBJ2-1; d_call: TRBD2; v_call: TRBV6-1; clone_size: .; cdr3_nt: TGTGCCAGTTGGACTAGCGGTGCCTCCTACAATGAGCAGTTCTTC; cdr3_aa: CASWTSGASYNEQFF
cdr3_length: 14; j_call: TRBJ2-2; d_call: .; v_call: TRBV30; clone_size: .; cdr3_nt: TGTGCCTGGAGTCGGCAGGCCAACACCGGGGAGCTGTTTTTT; cdr3_aa: CAWSRQANTGELFF
cdr3_length: 15; j_call: TRBJ2-7; d_call: TRBD2; v_call: TRBV10-3; clone_size: few; cdr3_nt: TGTGCCATCAGTGAGTCGACTAGCGTCCACTACGAGCAGTACTTC; cdr3_aa: CAISESTSVHYEQYF
cdr3_length: 11; j_call: TRBJ1-4; d_call: .; v_call: TRBV28; clone_size: .; cdr3_nt: TGTGCCAGCTCCTCTCATGAAAAACTGTTTTTT; cdr3_aa: CASSSHEKLFF
cdr3_length: 17; j_call: TRBJ2-7; d_call: .; v_call: TRBV4-1; clone_size: .; cdr3_nt: TGCGCCAGCAGCCAAGAGTCTAGGCGGCCAGCCTCCTACGAGCAGTACTTC; cdr3_aa: CASSQESRRPASYEQYF
cdr3_length: 15; j_call: TRBJ2-1; d_call: .; v_call: TRBV29-1; clone_size: few; cdr3_nt: TGCAGCGTTGAAAGGGGTAGGGGGAAGGCCCTCGAGCAGTTCTTC; cdr3_aa: CSVERGRGKALEQFF
cdr3_length: 14; j_call: TRBJ2-7; d_call: .; v_call: TRBV15; clone_size: .; cdr3_nt: TGTGCCACTAGCACCGGGACTGTCCCTATACGGCAGTACTTC; cdr3_aa: CATSTGTVPIRQYF
cdr3_length: 17; j_call: TRBJ1-1; d_call: TRBD1; v_call: TRBV28; clone_size: few; cdr3_nt: TGTGCCAGCAGTTCGGCCGGGACAGACGCCATGAACACTGAAGCTTTCTTT; cdr3_aa: CASSSAGTDAMNTEAFF
cdr3_length: 17; j_call: TRBJ1-2; d_call: .; v_call: TRBV7-9; clone_size: .; cdr3_nt: TGTGCCAGCAGCCGTAATACTTACAGGAGGGCGGACTATGGCTACACCTTC; cdr3_aa: CASSRNTYRRADYGYTF
cdr3_length: 12; j_call: TRBJ2-5; d_call: .; v_call: TRBV29-1; clone_size: many; cdr3_nt: TGCAGCGTCCTCGGGAGAAGAGAGACCCAGTACTTC; cdr3_aa: CSVLGRRETQYF
cdr3_length: 13; j_call: TRBJ2-7; d_call: TRBD1; v_call: TRBV29-1; clone_size: .; cdr3_nt: TGCAGCGCCTCGCGAGGGGGCCGCTACGAGCAGTACTTC; cdr3_aa: CSASRGGRYEQYF
cdr3_length: 16; j_call: TRBJ2-5; d_call: TRBD2; v_call: TRBV12-5; clone_size: few; cdr3_nt: TGTGCTAGTGGTTTGGTACTAGCGGGAGGGCCGGAGACCCAGTACTTC; cdr3_aa: CASGLVLAGGPETQYF
cdr3_length: 15; j_call: TRBJ2-1; d_call: TRBD1; v_call: TRBV6-5; clone_size: once; cdr3_nt: TGTGCCAGCAGTTATAACAGGGGACCTTACAATGAGCAGTTCTTC; cdr3_aa: CASSYNRGPYNEQFF
cdr3_length: 15; j_call: TRBJ1-1; d_call: TRBD1; v_call: TRBV6-6; clone_size: .; cdr3_nt: TGTGCCAGCAGTTACGGCGGGACAGGGGGAACTGAAGCTTTCTTT; cdr3_aa: CASSYGGTGGTEAFF
cdr3_length: 16; j_call: TRBJ2-7; d_call: TRBD1; v_call: TRBV5-6; clone_size: .; cdr3_nt: TGTGCCAGCAGCTTGGGGCCGGGGACAGGGTCGTACGAGCAGTACTTC; cdr3_aa: CASSLGPGTGSYEQYF
cdr3_length: 17; j_call: TRBJ2-6; d_call: .; v_call: TRBV14; clone_size: few; cdr3_nt: TGTGCCAGCAGCCATAGATCTCTGCGCTCTGGGGCCAACGTCCTGACTTTC; cdr3_aa: CASSHRSLRSGANVLTF
cdr3_length: 16; j_call: TRBJ2-3; d_call: TRBD2; v_call: TRBV5-1; clone_size: .; cdr3_nt: TGCGCCAGCAGCTTGGTGCTAGCGGGAGCGGGAGATACGCAGTATTTT; cdr3_aa: CASSLVLAGAGDTQYF
cdr3_length: 14; j_call: TRBJ1-5; d_call: TRBD1; v_call: TRBV10-3; clone_size: .; cdr3_nt: TGTGCCATCAAGGACAGGGGTAGCAATCAGCCCCAGCATTTT; cdr3_aa: CAIKDRGSNQPQHF
cdr3_length: 18; j_call: TRBJ2-1; d_call: TRBD2; v_call: TRBV7-9; clone_size: .; cdr3_nt: TGTGCCAGCAGCACCTTCTTCGGACTAGCGGGGACTTACAATGAGCAGTTCTTC; cdr3_aa: CASSTFFGLAGTYNEQFF
cdr3_length: 15; j_call: TRBJ2-5; d_call: TRBD2; v_call: TRBV7-6; clone_size: few; cdr3_nt: TGTGCCAGCAGCTTGGGGGGGAGATGGTTAGAGACCCAGTACTTC; cdr3_aa: CASSLGGRWLETQYF
cdr3_length: 14; j_call: TRBJ1-2; d_call: .; v_call: TRBV15; clone_size: .; cdr3_nt: TGTGCCACCAATCCTGGCCGCGGGGTGCCTGGCTACACCTTC; cdr3_aa: CATNPGRGVPGYTF
cdr3_length: 17; j_call: TRBJ2-1; d_call: TRBD2; v_call: TRBV4-2; clone_size: .; cdr3_nt: TGTGCCAGCAGCCAAGAGGGAGGACTAGCGCCCTACAATGAGCAGTTCTTC; cdr3_aa: CASSQEGGLAPYNEQFF
cdr3_length: 16; j_call: TRBJ2-3; d_call: TRBD2; v_call: TRBV5-1; clone_size: .; cdr3_nt: TGCGCCAGCAGCGTACTACTAGCGGGAGCTGCAGATACGCAGTATTTT; cdr3_aa: CASSVLLAGAADTQYF
cdr3_length: 13; j_call: TRBJ2-7; d_call: .; v_call: TRBV7-8; clone_size: few; cdr3_nt: TGTGCCAGCAGCCACGCCAGGGGGGACGAGCAGTACTTC; cdr3_aa: CASSHARGDEQYF
cdr3_length: 12; j_call: TRBJ2-3; d_call: .; v_call: TRBV7-3; clone_size: .; cdr3_nt: TGTGCCAGCAGCCAAAACACAGATACGCAGTATTTT; cdr3_aa: CASSQNTDTQYF
cdr3_length: 15; j_call: TRBJ2-3; d_call: .; v_call: TRBV5-1; clone_size: .; cdr3_nt: TGCGCCAGCAGCTTGGACGGTTCCCCTCCAGATACGCAGTATTTT; cdr3_aa: CASSLDGSPPDTQYF
cdr3_length: 19; j_call: TRBJ1-1; d_call: .; v_call: TRBV19; clone_size: few; cdr3_nt: TGTGCCAGTAGTATAGCCCGCCGGAGCGGGGGTAGTTCGAACACTGAAGCTTTCTTT; cdr3_aa: CASSIARRSGGSSNTEAFF
cdr3_length: 15; j_call: TRBJ1-1; d_call: TRBD1; v_call: TRBV27; clone_size: .; cdr3_nt: TGTGCCAGCAGTTTATCGGGACAGCTGAACACTGAAGCTTTCTTT; cdr3_aa: CASSLSGQLNTEAFF
cdr3_length: 12; j_call: TRBJ1-1; d_call: .; v_call: TRBV28; clone_size: .; cdr3_nt: TGTGCCAGCAGAGCCCCTCCTAGTCGCGCTTTCTTT; cdr3_aa: CASRAPPSRAFF
cdr3_length: 12; j_call: TRBJ1-1; d_call: .; v_call: TRBV11-1; clone_size: once; cdr3_nt: TGTGCCAGCAGCTGGGGGGGAACTGAAGCTTTCTTT; cdr3_aa: CASSWGGTEAFF
cdr3_length: 13; j_call: TRBJ2-7; d_call: .; v_call: TRBV6-1; clone_size: once; cdr3_nt: TGTGCCAGCAGCCCGCGACAGGCCTACGAGCAGTACTTC; cdr3_aa: CASSPRQAYEQYF
cdr3_length: 18; j_call: TRBJ2-2; d_call: .; v_call: TRBV7-9; clone_size: .; cdr3_nt: TGTGCCAGCAGCTTAGGGGTCCTGGTCAGGCCGAACACCGGGGAGCTGTTTTTT; cdr3_aa: CASSLGVLVRPNTGELFF
cdr3_length: 17; j_call: TRBJ1-4; d_call: .; v_call: TRBV4-2; clone_size: .; cdr3_nt: TGTGCCAGCAGCCAAGATCAAAGACAGATCTCTAATGAAAAACTGTTTTTT; cdr3_aa: CASSQDQRQISNEKLFF
cdr3_length: 14; j_call: TRBJ2-2; d_call: .; v_call: TRBV7-3; clone_size: .; cdr3_nt: TGTGCCAGCAGCGTCACAGGCGTCACCGGGGAGCTGTTTTTT; cdr3_aa: CASSVTGVTGELFF
cdr3_length: 15; j_call: TRBJ2-1; d_call: TRBD1; v_call: TRBV29-1; clone_size: .; cdr3_nt: TGCAGCGTTGGATTAGGGACAGGGTCCTACAATGAGCAGTTCTTC; cdr3_aa: CSVGLGTGSYNEQFF
cdr3_length: 13; j_call: TRBJ2-7; d_call: .; v_call: TRBV7-3; clone_size: .; cdr3_nt: TGTGCCAGCAGCTTAAACGCAGGCTACGAGCAGTACTTC; cdr3_aa: CASSLNAGYEQYF
cdr3_length: 16; j_call: TRBJ1-5; d_call: .; v_call: TRBV11-2; clone_size: .; cdr3_nt: TGTGCCAGCAGCTTAGGTACCGGGATCGGCAATCAGCCCCAGCATTTT; cdr3_aa: CASSLGTGIGNQPQHF
cdr3_length: 14; j_call: TRBJ2-3; d_call: .; v_call: TRBV4-2; clone_size: .; cdr3_nt: TGTGCCAGCAGCTTGGAGGGGGCGCTCGATACGCAGTATTTT; cdr3_aa: CASSLEGALDTQYF
cdr3_length: 13; j_call: TRBJ2-1; d_call: TRBD2; v_call: TRBV10-3; clone_size: .; cdr3_nt: TGTGCCATCAGCCAAGCGGGAGTCTATGAGCAGTTCTTC; cdr3_aa: CAISQAGVYEQFF
cdr3_length: 16; j_call: TRBJ2-1; d_call: TRBD2; v_call: TRBV2; clone_size: .; cdr3_nt: TGTGCCAGTCTTAACTATCTAGCGGGGGCCTACAATGAGCAGTTCTTC; cdr3_aa: CASLNYLAGAYNEQFF
cdr3_length: 12; j_call: TRBJ2-1; d_call: TRBD1; v_call: TRBV6-5; clone_size: few; cdr3_nt: TGTGCCAGCAGGGACAGGGTCAATGAGCAGTTCTTC; cdr3_aa: CASRDRVNEQFF
cdr3_length: 14; j_call: TRBJ2-2; d_call: TRBD1; v_call: TRBV5-1; clone_size: .; cdr3_nt: TGCGCCAGCAGACCAGGGGGCCAAACCGGGGAGCTGTTTTTT; cdr3_aa: CASRPGGQTGELFF
cdr3_length: 15; j_call: TRBJ2-1; d_call: TRBD2; v_call: TRBV6-5; clone_size: .; cdr3_nt: TGTGCCAGCAGTCCCCGACTAGCGGGGATCAATGAGCAGTTCTTC; cdr3_aa: CASSPRLAGINEQFF
cdr3_length: 15; j_call: TRBJ2-4; d_call: TRBD1; v_call: TRBV5-8; clone_size: .; cdr3_nt: TGTGCCAGCAGCTCGGGACAGGTGGCCAAAAACATTCAGTACTTC; cdr3_aa: CASSSGQVAKNIQYF
cdr3_length: 14; j_call: TRBJ1-1; d_call: .; v_call: TRBV6-5; clone_size: .; cdr3_nt: TGTGCCAGCACCCCCATGGGGGGGAACACTGAAGCTTTCTTT; cdr3_aa: CASTPMGGNTEAFF
cdr3_length: 14; j_call: TRBJ2-4; d_call: .; v_call: TRBV28; clone_size: few; cdr3_nt: TGTGCCAGCAGTTTATGGCCCGGAGGGTACATTCAGTACTTC; cdr3_aa: CASSLWPGGYIQYF
cdr3_length: 14; j_call: TRBJ2-7; d_call: .; v_call: TRBV19; clone_size: .; cdr3_nt: TGTGCCAGTCGCCAGCACCGGGACACTGGTGAGCAGTACTTC; cdr3_aa: CASRQHRDTGEQYF
cdr3_length: 14; j_call: TRBJ2-7; d_call: .; v_call: TRBV30; clone_size: many; cdr3_nt: TGTGCCTGGAGTGTACACCTAGAGGGAACGGGGCAGTACTTC; cdr3_aa: CAWSVHLEGTGQYF
cdr3_length: 10; j_call: TRBJ2-4; d_call: .; v_call: TRBV2; clone_size: .; cdr3_nt: TGTGCCAGCAGGAGAGTTATTCAGTACTTC; cdr3_aa: CASRRVIQYF
cdr3_length: 17; j_call: TRBJ2-3; d_call: .; v_call: TRBV7-2; clone_size: few; cdr3_nt: TGTGCCAGCAGCTTAGCGAGGAGGGAGTGGAGCACAGATACGCAGTATTTT; cdr3_aa: CASSLARREWSTDTQYF
cdr3_length: 13; j_call: TRBJ1-2; d_call: TRBD1; v_call: TRBV27; clone_size: .; cdr3_nt: TGTGCCAGCAGTACCCCAGGGGGCTATGGCTACACCTTC; cdr3_aa: CASSTPGGYGYTF
cdr3_length: 13; j_call: TRBJ2-7; d_call: TRBD1; v_call: TRBV19; clone_size: .; cdr3_nt: TGTGCCAGTAGTCGACAGGGACCCTACGAGCAGTACTTC; cdr3_aa: CASSRQGPYEQYF
cdr3_length: 14; j_call: TRBJ1-4; d_call: .; v_call: TRBV21-1; clone_size: .; cdr3_nt: TGTGCCAGCAGCAAAGTGTGGCATTGTGAAAAACTGTTTTTT; cdr3_aa: CASSKVWHCEKLFF